The rows below give T cell receptor beta chains drawn from one sample of a study of blood T cell repertoires in COVID-19. Only in-frame clones appear in the TCRdb table, and some are missing; sequencing was by immunoSEQ multiplex PCR. This table has over 350,000 clones, 88% appearing once. Sequencing was done on a sample of PBMCs or T cells enriched from blood (not recorded which). The receptors originated from a young woman who had recovered from COVID-19. Each CDR3 is given with its conserved first and last residue. Fields, in order: D gene, V gene, clone size, J gene, CDR3 protein, CDR3 DNA. A D gene is named only where the DNA matches it firmly. Size values are once, few and many counts, or a class for expanded clones, and some rows have none.

d_gene: TRBD1; v_gene: TRBV2; abundance: .; j_gene: TRBJ1-2; CDR3aa: CASRVGQGVYGYTF; CDR3nt: TGTGCCAGCAGGGTCGGTCAGGGGGTGTATGGCTACACCTTC
d_gene: TRBD2; v_gene: TRBV5-5; abundance: .; j_gene: TRBJ2-3; CDR3aa: CASSLGAGADTQYF; CDR3nt: TGTGCCAGCAGCTTGGGGGCGGGGGCAGATACGCAGTATTTT
d_gene: .; v_gene: TRBV4-2; abundance: .; j_gene: TRBJ2-5; CDR3aa: CASSQDAGAPQETQYF; CDR3nt: TGTGCCAGCAGCCAAGATGCGGGGGCGCCCCAAGAGACCCAGTACTTC
d_gene: TRBD1; v_gene: TRBV9; abundance: .; j_gene: TRBJ1-2; CDR3aa: CASSPQGASNGYTF; CDR3nt: TGTGCCAGCAGCCCGCAGGGGGCGAGTAATGGCTACACCTTC
d_gene: .; v_gene: TRBV10-3; abundance: .; j_gene: TRBJ2-2; CDR3aa: CAISESSRGNTGELFF; CDR3nt: TGTGCCATCAGTGAGAGTAGCAGGGGGAACACCGGGGAGCTGTTTTTT
d_gene: .; v_gene: TRBV7-9; abundance: .; j_gene: TRBJ1-3; CDR3aa: CASSLVYFDSSGNTIYF; CDR3nt: TGTGCCAGCAGCTTAGTATACTTTGACAGCTCTGGAAACACCATATATTTT
d_gene: .; v_gene: TRBV20-1; abundance: .; j_gene: TRBJ2-3; CDR3aa: CSASWGDGTDTQYF; CDR3nt: TGCAGTGCTAGTTGGGGGGACGGCACAGATACGCAGTATTTT
d_gene: TRBD2; v_gene: TRBV24-1; abundance: .; j_gene: TRBJ2-3; CDR3aa: CATSDRTSGHKDTQYF; CDR3nt: TGTGCCACCAGTGATAGGACTAGCGGCCATAAAGATACGCAGTATTTT
d_gene: .; v_gene: TRBV3-1/TRBV3-2; abundance: .; j_gene: TRBJ2-4; CDR3aa: CASSQETPGLAKNIQYF; CDR3nt: TGTGCCAGCAGCCAGGAGACCCCAGGGCTTGCCAAAAACATTCAGTACTTC
d_gene: TRBD1; v_gene: TRBV5-1; abundance: .; j_gene: TRBJ1-5; CDR3aa: CASSWGQGSNQPQHF; CDR3nt: TGCGCCAGCAGCTGGGGACAGGGAAGCAATCAGCCCCAGCATTTT
d_gene: TRBD1; v_gene: TRBV28; abundance: .; j_gene: TRBJ1-4; CDR3aa: CASSAGQVFNEKLFF; CDR3nt: TGTGCCAGCAGTGCCGGACAGGTTTTTAATGAAAAACTGTTTTTT
d_gene: .; v_gene: TRBV5-1; abundance: .; j_gene: TRBJ1-1; CDR3aa: CASSPGSGQTRGEAFF; CDR3nt: TGCGCCAGCAGCCCTGGTTCGGGACAAACCAGGGGTGAAGCTTTCTTT
d_gene: TRBD1; v_gene: TRBV7-9; abundance: .; j_gene: TRBJ2-2; CDR3aa: CASSLGATGDTGELFF; CDR3nt: TGTGCCAGCAGCTTAGGTGCTACAGGGGACACCGGGGAGCTGTTTTTT
d_gene: .; v_gene: TRBV2; abundance: .; j_gene: TRBJ2-5; CDR3aa: CASSIGETQYF; CDR3nt: TGTGCCAGCAGTATCGGTGAGACCCAGTACTTC
d_gene: .; v_gene: TRBV5-1; abundance: .; j_gene: TRBJ2-3; CDR3aa: CASSSGIDGTQYF; CDR3nt: TGCGCCAGCAGCTCCGGAATAGACGGGACGCAGTATTTT
d_gene: .; v_gene: TRBV5-4; abundance: .; j_gene: TRBJ1-2; CDR3aa: CASSLVGQPYGYTF; CDR3nt: TGTGCCAGCAGCTTGGTAGGACAGCCCTATGGCTACACCTTC
d_gene: .; v_gene: TRBV7-2; abundance: .; j_gene: TRBJ1-1; CDR3aa: CASSLGRGNTEAFF; CDR3nt: TGTGCCAGCAGCTTGGGGCGGGGCAACACTGAAGCTTTCTTT
d_gene: TRBD1; v_gene: TRBV11-3; abundance: once; j_gene: TRBJ2-1; CDR3aa: CASSRDSSYNEQFF; CDR3nt: TGTGCCAGCAGCCGGGACAGCTCCTACAATGAGCAGTTCTTC
d_gene: .; v_gene: TRBV27; abundance: .; j_gene: TRBJ1-1; CDR3aa: CASSLVQGLNTEAFF; CDR3nt: TGTGCCAGCAGTTTAGTACAGGGCTTGAACACTGAAGCTTTCTTT
d_gene: TRBD1; v_gene: TRBV6-2/TRBV6-3; abundance: .; j_gene: TRBJ1-2; CDR3aa: CASSYTRGTGGEGYTF; CDR3nt: TGTGCCAGCAGTTACACCCGAGGGACAGGGGGTGAGGGCTACACCTTC
d_gene: TRBD1; v_gene: TRBV9; abundance: .; j_gene: TRBJ1-6; CDR3aa: CASRDRDDSPLHF; CDR3nt: TGTGCCAGCAGGGACAGGGATGATTCACCCCTCCACTTT
d_gene: TRBD1; v_gene: TRBV6-6; abundance: .; j_gene: TRBJ2-7; CDR3aa: CASRQGASVYEQYF; CDR3nt: TGTGCCAGCAGGCAGGGGGCTTCTGTCTACGAGCAGTACTTC
d_gene: .; v_gene: TRBV6-5; abundance: .; j_gene: TRBJ1-4; CDR3aa: CASVSRGGEKLFF; CDR3nt: TGTGCCAGCGTTTCAAGGGGGGGTGAAAAACTGTTTTTT
d_gene: TRBD1; v_gene: TRBV18; abundance: .; j_gene: TRBJ1-2; CDR3aa: CASSATGGNYGYTF; CDR3nt: TGTGCCAGCTCAGCAACAGGGGGGAATTACGGCTACACCTTC
d_gene: TRBD1; v_gene: TRBV4-1; abundance: .; j_gene: TRBJ1-5; CDR3aa: CASSQLPGQGDQPQHF; CDR3nt: TGCGCCAGCAGCCAACTTCCGGGACAGGGCGATCAGCCCCAGCATTTT
d_gene: .; v_gene: TRBV18; abundance: .; j_gene: TRBJ2-1; CDR3aa: CASHPISDSYNEQFF; CDR3nt: TGTGCCAGCCACCCCATAAGCGACTCCTACAATGAGCAGTTCTTC
d_gene: TRBD1; v_gene: TRBV5-6; abundance: .; j_gene: TRBJ2-7; CDR3aa: CASSLFAGQGVYEQYF; CDR3nt: TGTGCCAGCAGCTTGTTCGCGGGACAGGGGGTATACGAGCAGTACTTC
d_gene: .; v_gene: TRBV28; abundance: .; j_gene: TRBJ1-1; CDR3aa: CASRTGMTEAFF; CDR3nt: TGTGCCAGCCGAACAGGGATGACTGAAGCTTTCTTT
d_gene: TRBD2; v_gene: TRBV2; abundance: .; j_gene: TRBJ2-7; CDR3aa: CASSVASGSYEQYF; CDR3nt: TGTGCCAGCAGTGTAGCTAGCGGTTCCTACGAGCAGTACTTC
d_gene: TRBD2; v_gene: TRBV5-1; abundance: .; j_gene: TRBJ2-1; CDR3aa: CASSGGSGAYNEQFF; CDR3nt: TGCGCCAGCAGCGGGGGTAGCGGGGCTTACAATGAGCAGTTCTTC
d_gene: .; v_gene: TRBV6-5; abundance: .; j_gene: TRBJ1-4; CDR3aa: CASKSQGDNEKLFF; CDR3nt: TGTGCCAGCAAATCACAGGGCGACAATGAAAAACTGTTTTTT
d_gene: TRBD1; v_gene: TRBV10-3; abundance: .; j_gene: TRBJ1-1; CDR3aa: CAISEAGTENTEAFF; CDR3nt: TGTGCCATCAGTGAGGCGGGGACAGAGAACACTGAAGCTTTCTTT
d_gene: TRBD2; v_gene: TRBV5-1; abundance: .; j_gene: TRBJ2-3; CDR3aa: CASSLGLAGGRDTQYF; CDR3nt: TGCGCCAGCAGCTTGGGACTAGCGGGGGGGCGAGATACGCAGTATTTT
d_gene: .; v_gene: TRBV4-2; abundance: .; j_gene: TRBJ1-3; CDR3aa: CASSRTGSGNTIYF; CDR3nt: TGTGCCAGCAGCCGCACAGGGTCCGGAAACACCATATATTTT
d_gene: TRBD2; v_gene: TRBV28; abundance: .; j_gene: TRBJ2-7; CDR3aa: CASSSWAGVPYEQYF; CDR3nt: TGTGCCAGCAGCTCCTGGGCGGGGGTACCCTACGAGCAGTACTTC
d_gene: .; v_gene: TRBV30; abundance: .; j_gene: TRBJ1-2; CDR3aa: CACMTGNYGYTF; CDR3nt: TGTGCCTGCATGACAGGCAACTATGGCTACACCTTC
d_gene: .; v_gene: TRBV6-2/TRBV6-3; abundance: once; j_gene: TRBJ2-3; CDR3aa: CASSRGGAGDTQYF; CDR3nt: TGTGCCAGCAGCCGAGGGGGGGCTGGAGATACGCAGTATTTT
d_gene: .; v_gene: TRBV7-8; abundance: .; j_gene: TRBJ2-3; CDR3aa: CASSAWDTLTQYF; CDR3nt: TGTGCCAGCAGCGCCTGGGACACCCTTACGCAGTATTTT
d_gene: TRBD1; v_gene: TRBV2; abundance: .; j_gene: TRBJ1-2; CDR3aa: CASSTGTGGTNYGYTF; CDR3nt: TGTGCCAGCAGTACCGGGACAGGGGGAACGAACTATGGCTACACCTTC
d_gene: .; v_gene: TRBV11-1; abundance: .; j_gene: TRBJ1-5; CDR3aa: CASTTPPQHF; CDR3nt: TGTGCCAGCACCACACCCCCCCAGCATTTT
d_gene: .; v_gene: TRBV28; abundance: .; j_gene: TRBJ2-7; CDR3aa: CASRVFWDGSSYEQYF; CDR3nt: TGTGCCAGCAGAGTTTTCTGGGACGGGAGCTCCTACGAGCAGTACTTC
d_gene: TRBD2; v_gene: TRBV9; abundance: few; j_gene: TRBJ2-2; CDR3aa: CASSASGLVDTGELFF; CDR3nt: TGTGCCAGCAGCGCATCGGGACTAGTTGACACCGGGGAGCTGTTTTTT
d_gene: .; v_gene: TRBV3-1/TRBV3-2; abundance: .; j_gene: TRBJ1-6; CDR3aa: CASSQVGAFRTNFNSPLHF; CDR3nt: TGTGCCAGCAGCCAAGTGGGAGCTTTCAGGACCAACTTTAATTCACCCCTCCACTTT
d_gene: .; v_gene: TRBV7-9; abundance: once; j_gene: TRBJ2-1; CDR3aa: CASSLVYSGEQFF; CDR3nt: TGTGCCAGCAGCTTAGTGTATTCGGGTGAGCAGTTCTTC
d_gene: .; v_gene: TRBV5-1; abundance: .; j_gene: TRBJ2-6; CDR3aa: CASRWAPRGSSGANVLTF; CDR3nt: TGCGCCAGCCGATGGGCCCCTCGAGGGAGCTCTGGGGCCAACGTCCTGACTTTC
d_gene: .; v_gene: TRBV9; abundance: once; j_gene: TRBJ2-5; CDR3aa: CASSPLEGGGGTQETQYF; CDR3nt: TGTGCCAGCAGCCCTCTCGAGGGAGGGGGGGGAACTCAAGAGACCCAGTACTTC
d_gene: TRBD2; v_gene: TRBV30; abundance: .; j_gene: TRBJ2-3; CDR3aa: CAWSSSGVTDTQYF; CDR3nt: TGTGCCTGGAGCTCTAGCGGGGTGACAGATACGCAGTATTTT
d_gene: .; v_gene: TRBV11-2; abundance: .; j_gene: TRBJ1-1; CDR3aa: CASSLAGATEAFF; CDR3nt: TGTGCCAGCAGCTTAGCAGGGGCGACTGAAGCTTTCTTT
d_gene: .; v_gene: TRBV28; abundance: .; j_gene: TRBJ1-5; CDR3aa: CASGKAGEGPQHF; CDR3nt: TGTGCCAGCGGCAAGGCAGGCGAAGGACCCCAGCATTTT
d_gene: .; v_gene: TRBV6-5; abundance: .; j_gene: TRBJ1-5; CDR3aa: CASSPEQGIPQHF; CDR3nt: TGTGCCAGCAGTCCGGAACAGGGAATTCCCCAGCATTTT
d_gene: .; v_gene: TRBV7-2; abundance: .; j_gene: TRBJ1-2; CDR3aa: CASSLDRVKGYTF; CDR3nt: TGTGCCAGCAGCTTAGACAGGGTTAAGGGCTACACCTTC
d_gene: TRBD2; v_gene: TRBV6-4; abundance: .; j_gene: TRBJ2-3; CDR3aa: CATSRDYSTDTQYF; CDR3nt: TGTGCCACCTCCCGGGACTATAGCACAGATACGCAGTATTTT
d_gene: .; v_gene: TRBV18; abundance: few; j_gene: TRBJ1-5; CDR3aa: CASSPREDQPQHF; CDR3nt: TGTGCCAGCTCACCACGGGAGGATCAGCCCCAGCATTTT